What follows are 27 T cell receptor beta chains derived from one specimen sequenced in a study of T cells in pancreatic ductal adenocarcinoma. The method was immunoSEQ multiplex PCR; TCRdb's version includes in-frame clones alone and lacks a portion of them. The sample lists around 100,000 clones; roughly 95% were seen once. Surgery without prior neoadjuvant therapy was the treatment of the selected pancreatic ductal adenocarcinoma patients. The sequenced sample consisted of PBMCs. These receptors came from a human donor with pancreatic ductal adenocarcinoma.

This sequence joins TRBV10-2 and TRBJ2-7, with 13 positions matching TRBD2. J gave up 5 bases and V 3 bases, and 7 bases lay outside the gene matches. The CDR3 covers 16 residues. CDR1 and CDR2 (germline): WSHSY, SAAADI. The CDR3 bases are TGCGCCAGCAGTGATTGGACTAGCGGGAGTCCCGACGAGCAGTACTTC. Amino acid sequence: CASSDWTSGSPDEQYF.

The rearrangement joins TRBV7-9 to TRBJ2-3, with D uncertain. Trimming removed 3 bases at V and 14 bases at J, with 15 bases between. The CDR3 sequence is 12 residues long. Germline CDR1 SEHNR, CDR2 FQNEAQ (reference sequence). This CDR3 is CASSLPGRTLYF. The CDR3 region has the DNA TGTGCCAGCAGCTTGCCCGGTCGAACTTTGTATTTT.

The CDR3 nucleotides read TGTGCCAGCAGCTTAGGGGCCCCATCGCTTTACAATCAGCCCCAGCATTTT. It specifies CASSLGAPSLYNQPQHF. This chain uses TRBV11-3 with TRBJ1-5; D is unclear. With 1 base removed from V and 3 bases from J, the gap between germline ends came to 16 bases. The CDR3 covers 17 residues. Germline CDR1 reads SGHNT; CDR2 reads YENEEA.

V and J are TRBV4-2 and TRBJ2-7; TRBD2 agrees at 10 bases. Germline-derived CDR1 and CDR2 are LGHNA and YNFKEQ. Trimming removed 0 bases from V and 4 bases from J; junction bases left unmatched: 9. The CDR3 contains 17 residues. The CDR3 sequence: CASSQDGLAGVGYEQYF. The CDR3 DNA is TGTGCCAGCAGCCAAGATGGGCTAGCGGGAGTAGGATACGAGCAGTACTTC.

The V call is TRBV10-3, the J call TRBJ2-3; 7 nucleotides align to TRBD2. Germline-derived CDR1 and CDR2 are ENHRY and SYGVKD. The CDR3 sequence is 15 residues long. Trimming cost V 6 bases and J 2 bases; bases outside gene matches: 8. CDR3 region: CAIRGSGPTTDTQYF. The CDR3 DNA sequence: TGTGCCATCAGGGGTAGCGGGCCCACCACAGATACGCAGTATTTT.

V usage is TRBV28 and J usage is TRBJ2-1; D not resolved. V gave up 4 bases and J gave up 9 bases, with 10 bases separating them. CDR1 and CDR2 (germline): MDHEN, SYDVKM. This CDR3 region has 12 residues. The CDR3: CASSSPRFEQFF. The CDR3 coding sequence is TGTGCCAGCAGTTCCCCCAGATTTGAGCAGTTCTTC.

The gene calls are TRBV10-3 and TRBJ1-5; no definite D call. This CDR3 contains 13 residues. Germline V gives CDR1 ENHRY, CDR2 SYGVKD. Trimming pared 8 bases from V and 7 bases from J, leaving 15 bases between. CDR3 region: CAISPAGGQPQHF. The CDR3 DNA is TGTGCCATCTCACCCGCAGGCGGGCAGCCCCAGCATTTT.

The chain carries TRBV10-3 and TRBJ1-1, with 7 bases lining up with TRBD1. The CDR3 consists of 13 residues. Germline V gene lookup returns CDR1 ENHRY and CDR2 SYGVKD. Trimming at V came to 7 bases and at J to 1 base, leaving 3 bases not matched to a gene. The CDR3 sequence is CAIMGQQNTEAFF. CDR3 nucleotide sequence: TGTGCCATCATGGGACAGCAGAACACTGAAGCTTTCTTT.

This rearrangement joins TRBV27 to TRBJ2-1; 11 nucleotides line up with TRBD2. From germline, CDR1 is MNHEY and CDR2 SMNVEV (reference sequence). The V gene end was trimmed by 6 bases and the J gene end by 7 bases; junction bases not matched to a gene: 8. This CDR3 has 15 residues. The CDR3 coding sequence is TGTGCCAGCAGACCTACTAGCGGGAGTTGGAATGAGCAGTTCTTC. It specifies CASRPTSGSWNEQFF.

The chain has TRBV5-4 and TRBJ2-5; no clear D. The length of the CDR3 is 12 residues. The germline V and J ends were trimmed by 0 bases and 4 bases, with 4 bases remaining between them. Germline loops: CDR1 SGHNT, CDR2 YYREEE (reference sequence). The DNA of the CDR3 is TGTGCCAGCAGCTTGGCCTCAGAGACCCAGTACTTC. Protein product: CASSLASETQYF.

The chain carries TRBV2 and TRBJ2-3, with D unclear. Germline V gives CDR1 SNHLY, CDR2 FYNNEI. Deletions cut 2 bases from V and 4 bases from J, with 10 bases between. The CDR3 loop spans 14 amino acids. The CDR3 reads CASSESRNADTQYF. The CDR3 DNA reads TGTGCCAGCAGTGAAAGCAGGAACGCAGATACGCAGTATTTT.

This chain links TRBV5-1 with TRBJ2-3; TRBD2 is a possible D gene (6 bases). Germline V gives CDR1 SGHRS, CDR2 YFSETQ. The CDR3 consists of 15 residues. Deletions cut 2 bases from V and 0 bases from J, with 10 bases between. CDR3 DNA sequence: TGCGCCAGCAGCTTAGCGGGCAGGAGCACAGATACGCAGTATTTT. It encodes CASSLAGRSTDTQYF.

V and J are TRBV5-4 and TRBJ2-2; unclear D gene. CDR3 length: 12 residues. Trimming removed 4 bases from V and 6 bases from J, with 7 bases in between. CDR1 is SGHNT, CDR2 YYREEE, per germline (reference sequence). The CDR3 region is CASSPFSGELFF. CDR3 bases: TGTGCCAGCAGCCCCTTTTCCGGGGAGCTGTTTTTT.

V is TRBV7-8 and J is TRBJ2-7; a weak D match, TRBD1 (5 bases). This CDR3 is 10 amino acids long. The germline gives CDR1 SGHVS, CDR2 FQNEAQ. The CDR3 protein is CGWQGYEQYF. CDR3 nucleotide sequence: TGTGGATGGCAGGGCTACGAGCAGTACTTC.

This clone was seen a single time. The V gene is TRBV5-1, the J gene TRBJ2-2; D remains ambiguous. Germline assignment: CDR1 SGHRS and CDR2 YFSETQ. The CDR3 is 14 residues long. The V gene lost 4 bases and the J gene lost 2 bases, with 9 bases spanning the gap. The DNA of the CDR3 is TGCGCCAGCAGCCCCACATTTAACACCGGGGAGCTGTTTTTT. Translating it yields CASSPTFNTGELFF.

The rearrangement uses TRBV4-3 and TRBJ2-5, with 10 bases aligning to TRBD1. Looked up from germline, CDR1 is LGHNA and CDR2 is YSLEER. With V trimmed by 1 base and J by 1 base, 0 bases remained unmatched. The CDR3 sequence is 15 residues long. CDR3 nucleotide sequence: TGCGCCAGCAGCCAAGGACAGGGGGCCCAAGAGACCCAGTACTTC. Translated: CASSQGQGAQETQYF.

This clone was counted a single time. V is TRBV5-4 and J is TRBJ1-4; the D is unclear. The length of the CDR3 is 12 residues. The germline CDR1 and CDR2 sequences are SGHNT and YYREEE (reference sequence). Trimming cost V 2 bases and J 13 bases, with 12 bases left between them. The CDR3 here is CASSFDGGGLFF. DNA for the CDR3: TGTGCCAGCAGCTTTGACGGCGGCGGACTGTTTTTT.

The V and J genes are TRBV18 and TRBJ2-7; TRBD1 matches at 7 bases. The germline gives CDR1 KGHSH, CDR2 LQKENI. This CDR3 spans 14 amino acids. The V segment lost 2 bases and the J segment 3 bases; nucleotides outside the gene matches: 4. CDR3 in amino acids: CASSPGTAVYEQYF. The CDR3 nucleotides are TGTGCCAGCTCACCAGGGACAGCGGTCTACGAGCAGTACTTC. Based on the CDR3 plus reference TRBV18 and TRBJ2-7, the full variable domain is NAGVMQNPRHLVRRRGQEARLRCSPMKGHSHVYWYRQLPEEGLKFMVYLQKENIIDESGMPKERFSAEFPKEGPSILRIQQVVRGDSAAYFCASSPGTAVYEQYFGPGTRLTVT.

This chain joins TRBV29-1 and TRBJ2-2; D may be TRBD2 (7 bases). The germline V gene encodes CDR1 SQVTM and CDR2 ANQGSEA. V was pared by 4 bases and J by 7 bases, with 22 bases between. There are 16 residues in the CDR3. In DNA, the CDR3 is TGCAGCGTTGGCGATAACTTCGGGGGGCGTAGCGGGGAGCTGTTTTTT. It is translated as CSVGDNFGGRSGELFF.

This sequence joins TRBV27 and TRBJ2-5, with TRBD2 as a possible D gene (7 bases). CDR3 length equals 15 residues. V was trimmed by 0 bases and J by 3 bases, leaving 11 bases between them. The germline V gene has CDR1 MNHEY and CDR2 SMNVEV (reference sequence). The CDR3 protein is CASSLSRGGEETQYF. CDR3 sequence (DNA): TGTGCCAGCAGTTTATCTCGAGGGGGGGAAGAGACCCAGTACTTC.

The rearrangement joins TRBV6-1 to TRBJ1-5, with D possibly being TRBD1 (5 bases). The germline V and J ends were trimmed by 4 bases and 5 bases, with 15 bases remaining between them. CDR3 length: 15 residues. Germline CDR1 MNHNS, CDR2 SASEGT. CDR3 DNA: TGTGCCAGCAGTGGTACTGACAGAACCTATCAGCCCCAGCATTTT. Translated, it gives CASSGTDRTYQPQHF.

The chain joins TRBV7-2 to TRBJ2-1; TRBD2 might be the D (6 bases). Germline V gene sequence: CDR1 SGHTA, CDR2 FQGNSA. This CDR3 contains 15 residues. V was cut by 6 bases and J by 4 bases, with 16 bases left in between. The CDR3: CASRPPSAGYNEQFF. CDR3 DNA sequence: TGTGCCAGCAGACCGCCTAGCGCGGGGTACAATGAGCAGTTCTTC.

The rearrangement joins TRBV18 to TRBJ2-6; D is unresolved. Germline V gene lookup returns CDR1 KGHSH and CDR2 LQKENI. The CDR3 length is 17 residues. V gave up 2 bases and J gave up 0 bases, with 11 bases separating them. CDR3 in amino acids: CASSPNRKSSGANVLTF. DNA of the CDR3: TGTGCCAGCTCACCAAACCGAAAGAGCTCTGGGGCCAACGTCCTGACTTTC.

In DNA, the CDR3 is TGTGCCAGCAGCCCATTTAGCGGGAGCAGGTCCTACAATGAGCAGTTCTTC. Its translation is CASSPFSGSRSYNEQFF. The V call is TRBV11-3, the J call TRBJ2-1, with 9 bases that match TRBD2. Germline assignment: CDR1 SGHNT and CDR2 YENEEA. The ends lost 5 bases at V and 1 base at J; junction bases unmatched: 9. The CDR3 consists of 17 residues.

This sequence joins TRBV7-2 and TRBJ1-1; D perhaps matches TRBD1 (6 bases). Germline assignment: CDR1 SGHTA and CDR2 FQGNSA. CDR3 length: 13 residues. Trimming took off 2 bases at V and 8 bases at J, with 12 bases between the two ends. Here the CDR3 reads CASSLIYRAEAFF. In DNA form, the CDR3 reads TGTGCCAGCAGCTTAATATACAGGGCCGAAGCTTTCTTT.

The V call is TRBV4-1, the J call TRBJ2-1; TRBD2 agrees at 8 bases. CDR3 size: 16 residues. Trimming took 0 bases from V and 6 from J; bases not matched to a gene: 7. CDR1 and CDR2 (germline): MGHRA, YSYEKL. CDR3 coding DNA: TGCGCCAGCAGCCAAGAGGGCGGGAGGTTAGTCAATGAGCAGTTCTTC. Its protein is CASSQEGGRLVNEQFF.

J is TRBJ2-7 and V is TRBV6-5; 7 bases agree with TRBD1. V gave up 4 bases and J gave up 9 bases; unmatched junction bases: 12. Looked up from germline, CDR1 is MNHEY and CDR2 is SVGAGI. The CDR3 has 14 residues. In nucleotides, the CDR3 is TGTGCCAGCAGTTCCCCCCCGACAGGGACGGGGCAGTACTTC. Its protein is CASSSPPTGTGQYF.